Described below is a single TCR beta chain sequence and its context. This likely stems from a read error, as it lies one base from a far larger clone. Data came from immunoSEQ multiplex PCR; TCRdb stores just in-frame clones and leaves some out. The table lists 450,000 to 500,000 clones, more than 65% of them singletons. The data stem from a study of shared clonotypes between healthy human individuals. This CDR3 is built from 12 residues. Germline CDR1 reads SGHRS; CDR2 reads YFSETQ. The V and J ends lost 10 bases and 5 bases, in that order; junction bases with no gene match: 7. This chain joins TRBV5-1 and TRBJ2-5, with 8 bases fitting TRBD1. This receptor was obtained from a woman between 40 and 55 years old in good health. Some clones in this sample may be carry-over from other donors' samples. The sample comprised PBMCs. The CDR3 nucleotides read TGCGCCGGTTCAGGGGGCACGGAGACCCAGTACTTC. It yields the protein CAGSGGTETQYF.